These 14 T cell receptor beta chains came from one sample sequenced in a study of cytomegalovirus exposure and HLA in healthy donors. The PCR was carried out with 60 Vbeta primers and 13 Jbeta primers. Measured with immunoSEQ multiplex PCR; TCRdb has only the in-frame clones, and not every one. The sample lists 150,000 to 200,000 clones, around two thirds occurring once. Sequenced input: PBMCs. Receptors were obtained from a man aged 50 to 60 in good health and CMV-seronegative.

This clone was recorded only once. This rearrangement joins TRBV7-9 to TRBJ2-1; TRBD1 matches at 8 bases. Germline CDR1 SEHNR, CDR2 FQNEAQ (reference sequence). Trimming cost V 5 bases and J 7 bases; bases outside gene matches: 7. This CDR3 comprises 14 residues. The CDR3 nucleotides read TGTGCCAGCAGCCCGCGACAGGGGAAAAATGAGCAGTTCTTC. Protein: CASSPRQGKNEQFF.

This clone was counted a single time. This sequence joins TRBV7-2 and TRBJ1-5; the D is unclear. The CDR3 extends over 13 amino acids. CDR1 is SGHTA, CDR2 FQGNSA, per germline. V lost 4 bases and J lost 3, with 7 bases in between. In DNA form, the CDR3 reads TGTGCCAGCAGCTCCTTCCTCAATCAGCCCCAGCATTTT. Protein product: CASSSFLNQPQHF.

The chain employs TRBV4-3 and TRBJ1-2, with 7 bases identical to TRBD1. Trimming at V came to 3 bases and at J to 2 bases, leaving 12 bases not matched to a gene. The germline CDR1 and CDR2 sequences are LGHNA and YSLEER. The CDR3 has 17 residues. The CDR3 region is CASSHLVGDSKNYGYTF. In DNA form, the CDR3 reads TGCGCCAGCAGCCATCTCGTTGGGGACAGCAAGAACTATGGCTACACCTTC.

Turning to this clone: Its ends do not fully match the called genes, so a read error is possible. The V and J genes are TRBV5-1 and TRBJ2-1; 12 bases agree with TRBD2. Germline V gives CDR1 SGHRS, CDR2 YFSETQ. The CDR3 runs to 18 residues. Here the CDR3 reads CAGSLPSGGVSSYNEQFF. The CDR3 region has the DNA TGCGCCGGCAGCTTGCCTAGCGGGGGGGTCAGCTCCTACAATGAGCAGTTCTTC.

The rearrangement joins TRBV7-2 to TRBJ2-3, with TRBD2 matching 8 bases. Germline V gene data show CDR1 as SGHTA and CDR2 as FQGNSA. The CDR3 contains 15 residues. Trimming took 5 bases from V and 1 from J; bases not matched to a gene: 5. The CDR3 is CASSPRGGGTDTQYF. CDR3 DNA: TGTGCCAGCAGCCCCCGGGGGGGAGGCACAGATACGCAGTATTTT.

The CDR3 is CASSFGDATNYGYTF. CDR3 DNA: TGCGCCAGCAGCTTTGGAGATGCCACTAACTATGGCTACACCTTC. This chain links TRBV5-1 with TRBJ1-2; D gene unclear. Germline CDR1 reads SGHRS; CDR2 reads YFSETQ. The CDR3 totals 15 residues. Trimming pared 2 bases from V and 0 bases from J, leaving 11 bases between.

This clone was observed once. This rearrangement joins TRBV7-2 to TRBJ2-5, with a tentative D call TRBD2 (7 bases). The CDR3 sequence is 15 residues long. Germline V gene data show CDR1 as SGHTA and CDR2 as FQGNSA. The V end was cut by 2 bases, the J end by 1 base, with 11 bases between. The CDR3 reads CASSLMRGGQETQYF. The CDR3 DNA reads as TGTGCCAGCAGCTTAATGAGGGGGGGCCAAGAGACCCAGTACTTC.

This clone occurred once. The rearrangement links TRBV6-4 to TRBJ1-6; D might be TRBD1 (5 bases). Germline values: CDR1 MRHNA, CDR2 SNTAGT. The germline V and J ends were trimmed by 6 bases and 4 bases, with 13 bases remaining between them. CDR3 length: 15 amino acids. The CDR3 spells CASRTARLYNSPLHF. The DNA for the CDR3 is TGTGCCAGCAGGACAGCACGCTTATATAATTCACCCCTCCACTTT.

This chain joins TRBV7-9 and TRBJ2-7; TRBD2 matches at 7 bases. The V and J ends lost 1 base and 2 bases, in that order; junction bases with no gene match: 11. Looked up from germline, CDR1 is SEHNR and CDR2 is FQNEAQ (reference sequence). This CDR3 has 17 residues. Here the CDR3 reads CASSLGASAGVTYEQYF. CDR3 DNA: TGTGCCAGCAGCTTAGGGGCTTCGGCGGGGGTGACCTACGAGCAGTACTTC. The variable domain in full, with the rest retrieved from reference TRBV7-9 and TRBJ2-7, is DTGVSQNPRHKITKRGQNVTFRCDPISEHNRLYWYRQTLGQGPEFLTYFQNEAQLEKSRLLSDRFSAERPKGSFSTLEIQRTEQGDSAMYLCASSLGASAGVTYEQYFGPGTRLTVT.

V gene TRBV4-1 combines with J gene TRBJ1-1; 10 bases map to TRBD1. V was pared by 2 bases and J by 5 bases, with 5 bases of the junction left unmatched. The CDR3 is 15 amino acids. Germline V lookup: CDR1 MGHRA, CDR2 YSYEKL. In DNA form, the CDR3 reads TGCGCCAGCAGCCAAAGACAGGGGGCTGGGACTGAAGCTTTCTTT. This sequence encodes CASSQRQGAGTEAFF.

The CDR3 loop reads CASHATDGGYGETQYF. For the CDR3, the DNA is TGTGCCAGCCACGCTACGGACGGGGGATACGGGGAGACCCAGTACTTC. The rearrangement joins TRBV28 to TRBJ2-5; D possibly corresponds to TRBD2 (6 bases). The length of the CDR3 is 16 residues. Germline-derived CDR1 and CDR2 are MDHEN and SYDVKM. V shed 8 bases and J shed 5 bases, with 24 bases lying between them.

The CDR3 DNA is TGTGCCAGCAGCGCCGGGACAGGGTCCTACAATGAGCAGTTCTTC. It codes for CASSAGTGSYNEQFF. V and J are TRBV6-4 and TRBJ2-1; 9 bases align to TRBD1. J lost 1 base, V lost 6 bases, and 4 bases had no gene match. This CDR3 region has 15 residues. The V gene's germline CDR1 is MRHNA and CDR2 SNTAGT.

This clone was observed at least ten times. V usage is TRBV5-1 and J usage is TRBJ2-5, with D perhaps TRBD2 (6 bases). Per germline, CDR1 SGHRS and CDR2 YFSETQ. The CDR3 has 18 residues. V lost 3 bases to trimming and J lost 1 base, with 22 bases between them. The CDR3 DNA follows: TGCGCCAGCAGCTCCACCCTTTCGGGGGAAACCCTCCAAGAGACCCAGTACTTC. Translated, it gives CASSSTLSGETLQETQYF.

The J gene is TRBJ1-2, the V gene TRBV5-1, with 7 bases that match TRBD1. Germline trimming cut 2 bases from V and 4 bases from J; bases unmatched to any gene: 8. The germline CDR1 and CDR2 sequences are SGHRS and YFSETQ. The CDR3 totals 15 residues. The CDR3 here is CASSFPDRVGYGYTF. The DNA of the CDR3 is TGCGCCAGCAGCTTTCCCGACAGGGTGGGCTATGGCTACACCTTC.